This T cell receptor (beta chain) was captured by sequencing in a study of T cells in narcolepsy. In the study overall: Donors had narcolepsy type 1 or type 2, or were healthy controls. Whole-study results and caveats: Reportedly, autoreactive clonotypes were serially detected in patients' blood but not controls'.

The table lists this clone with a few counts. Its antigen is still unknown. CDR1 LNHNV and CDR2 YYDKDF come from the germline V gene (reference sequence). V was shortened by 4 bases and J by 6 bases, with 11 bases between the two germline ends. The CDR3 totals 13 residues. Sequencing used immunoSEQ multiplex PCR; TCRdb keeps in-frame clones, though not all of them. The data contain tens of thousands of clones, 55% to 80% of them seen just once; the ten biggest clones take up roughly 12%. The receptor comes from a human donor in good health. The material sequenced was memory (CD45RA-) CD4+ T cells from blood. V usage is TRBV15 and J usage is TRBJ2-3; TRBD2 might be the D (5 bases). As DNA, the CDR3 is TGTGCCACCAGCATACCTCCGGGGGATACGCAGTATTTT. It encodes CATSIPPGDTQYF. Complete variable domain (other parts from reference TRBV15 and TRBJ2-3): DAMVIQNPRYQVTQFGKPVTLSCSQTLNHNVMYWYQQKSSQAPKLLFHYYDKDFNNEADTPDNFQSRRPNTSFCFLDIRSPGLGDTAMYLCATSIPPGDTQYFGPGTRLTVL.